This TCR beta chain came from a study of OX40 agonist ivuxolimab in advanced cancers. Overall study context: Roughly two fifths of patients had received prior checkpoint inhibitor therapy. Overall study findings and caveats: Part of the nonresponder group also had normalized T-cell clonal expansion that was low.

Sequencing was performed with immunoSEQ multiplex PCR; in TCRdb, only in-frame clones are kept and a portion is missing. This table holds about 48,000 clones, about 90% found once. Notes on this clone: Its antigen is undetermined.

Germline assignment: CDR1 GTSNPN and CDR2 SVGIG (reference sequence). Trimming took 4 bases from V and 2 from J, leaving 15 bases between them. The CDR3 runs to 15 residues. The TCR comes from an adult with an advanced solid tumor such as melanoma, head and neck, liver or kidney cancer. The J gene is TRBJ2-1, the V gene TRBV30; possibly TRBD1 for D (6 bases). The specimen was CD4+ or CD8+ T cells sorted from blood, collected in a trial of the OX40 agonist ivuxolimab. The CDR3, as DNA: TGTGCCTGGACGTTCCGGGACAACACCTACAATGAGCAGTTCTTC. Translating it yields CAWTFRDNTYNEQFF.